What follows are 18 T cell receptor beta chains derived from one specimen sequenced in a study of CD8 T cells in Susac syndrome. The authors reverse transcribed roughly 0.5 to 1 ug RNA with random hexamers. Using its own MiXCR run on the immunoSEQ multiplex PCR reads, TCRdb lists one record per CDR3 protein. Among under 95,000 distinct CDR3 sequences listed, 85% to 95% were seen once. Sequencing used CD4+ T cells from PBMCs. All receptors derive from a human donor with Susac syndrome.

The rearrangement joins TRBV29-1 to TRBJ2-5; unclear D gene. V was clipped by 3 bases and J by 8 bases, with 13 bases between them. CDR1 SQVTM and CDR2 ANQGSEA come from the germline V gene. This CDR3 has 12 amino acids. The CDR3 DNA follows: TGCAGCGTTGAGAATGTTCAAGGCACCCAGTACTTC. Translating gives CSVENVQGTQYF.

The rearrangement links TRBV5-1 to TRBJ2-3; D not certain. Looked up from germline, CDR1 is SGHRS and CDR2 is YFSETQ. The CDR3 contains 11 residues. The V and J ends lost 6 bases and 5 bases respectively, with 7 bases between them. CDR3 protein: CASTERDTQYF. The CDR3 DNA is TGCGCCAGCACCGAGCGAGATACGCAGTATTTT.

CDR3 bases: TGTGCCACTGAGGACAGTTATAGCAATCAGCCCCAGCATTTT. Translated, it gives CATEDSYSNQPQHF. This chain links TRBV25-1 with TRBJ1-5; possible D gene TRBD1, 6 bases. CDR1 and CDR2 (germline): MGHDK, SYGVNS. There are 14 residues in the CDR3. V was cut by 10 bases and J by 0 bases, with 13 bases left in between.

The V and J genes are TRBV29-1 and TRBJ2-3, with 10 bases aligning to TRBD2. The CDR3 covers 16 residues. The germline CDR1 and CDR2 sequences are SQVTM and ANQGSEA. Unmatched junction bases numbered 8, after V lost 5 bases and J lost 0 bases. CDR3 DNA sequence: TGCAGCGTTCTCGCTTCTAGCGGGGGAAGCACAGATACGCAGTATTTT. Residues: CSVLASSGGSTDTQYF.

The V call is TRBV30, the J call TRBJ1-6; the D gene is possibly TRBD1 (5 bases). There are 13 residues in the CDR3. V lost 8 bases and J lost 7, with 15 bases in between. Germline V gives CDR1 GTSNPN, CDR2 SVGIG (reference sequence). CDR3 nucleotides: TGTGCCGGGCACCGGGACGCCAATTCACCCCTCCACTTT. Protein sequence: CAGHRDANSPLHF.

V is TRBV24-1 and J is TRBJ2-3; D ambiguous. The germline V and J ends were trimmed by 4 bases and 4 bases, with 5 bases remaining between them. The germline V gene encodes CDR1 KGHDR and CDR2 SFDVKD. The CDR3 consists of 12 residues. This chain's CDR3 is CATSDPADTQYF. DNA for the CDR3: TGTGCCACCAGTGACCCGGCAGATACGCAGTATTTT.

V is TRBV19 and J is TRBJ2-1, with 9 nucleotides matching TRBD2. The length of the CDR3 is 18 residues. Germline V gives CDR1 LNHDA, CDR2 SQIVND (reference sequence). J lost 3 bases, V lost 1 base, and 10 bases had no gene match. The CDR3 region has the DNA TGTGCCAGTAGTATAGTGGGCTCGTCTAGCGGGGACTACAATGAGCAGTTCTTC. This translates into CASSIVGSSSGDYNEQFF.

The CDR3 DNA follows: TGCAGCGTGGAGAATCAGGGGCGGAGAACTGAAGCTTTCTTT. It specifies CSVENQGRRTEAFF. This chain joins TRBV29-1 and TRBJ1-1; a possible D gene is TRBD1 (6 bases). This CDR3 spans 14 amino acids. The germline V gene has CDR1 SQVTM and CDR2 ANQGSEA. V was trimmed by 6 bases and J by 5 bases, leaving 19 bases between them. Using reference TRBV29-1 and TRBJ1-1 for the parts outside the CDR3, the full variable domain is SAVISQKPSRDICQRGTSLTIQCQVDSQVTMMFWYRQQPGQSLTLIATANQGSEATYESGFVIDKFPISRPNLTFSTLTVSNMSPEDSSIYLCSVENQGRRTEAFFGQGTRLTVV.

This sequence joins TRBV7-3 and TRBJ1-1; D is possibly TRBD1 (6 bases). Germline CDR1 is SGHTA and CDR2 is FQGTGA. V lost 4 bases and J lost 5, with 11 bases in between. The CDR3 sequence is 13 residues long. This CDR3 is CASSSKGGTEAFF. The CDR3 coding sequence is TGTGCCAGCAGCTCGAAAGGGGGGACTGAAGCTTTCTTT.

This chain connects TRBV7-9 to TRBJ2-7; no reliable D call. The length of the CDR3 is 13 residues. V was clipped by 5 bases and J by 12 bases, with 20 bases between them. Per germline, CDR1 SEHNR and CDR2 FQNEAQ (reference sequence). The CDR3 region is CASSPEKGIWLYF. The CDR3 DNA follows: TGTGCCAGCAGCCCAGAAAAAGGGATCTGGTTGTACTTC.

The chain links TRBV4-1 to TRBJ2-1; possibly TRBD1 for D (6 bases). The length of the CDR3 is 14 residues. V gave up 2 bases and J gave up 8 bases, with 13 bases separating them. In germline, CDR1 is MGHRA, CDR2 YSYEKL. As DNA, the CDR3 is TGCGCCAGCAGCCAACCTTTACAGGGTTATGAGCAGTTCTTC. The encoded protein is CASSQPLQGYEQFF.

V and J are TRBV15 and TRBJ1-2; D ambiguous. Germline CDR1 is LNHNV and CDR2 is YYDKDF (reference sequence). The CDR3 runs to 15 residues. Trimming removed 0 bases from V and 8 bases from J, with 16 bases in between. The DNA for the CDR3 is TGTGCCACCAGCAGAGACCGGACGGCGGAACGGGGCTACACCTTC. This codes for CATSRDRTAERGYTF.

The CDR3 loop is CASSRNPHSQETQYF. Written as DNA, the CDR3 is TGTGCCAGCAGCAGAAATCCCCACTCTCAAGAGACCCAGTACTTC. This chain connects TRBV9 to TRBJ2-5; no clear D gene. Trimming left V 4 bases short and J 2 bases short, with 15 bases between. The CDR3 runs to 15 residues. Germline V gene lookup returns CDR1 SGDLS and CDR2 YYNGEE.

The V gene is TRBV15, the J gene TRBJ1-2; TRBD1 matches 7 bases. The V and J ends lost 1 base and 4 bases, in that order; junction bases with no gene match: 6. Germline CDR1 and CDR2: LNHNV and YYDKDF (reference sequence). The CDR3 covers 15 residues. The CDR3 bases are TGTGCCACCAGCAGAGTGCGGACAGGAGGCTATGGCTACACCTTC. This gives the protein CATSRVRTGGYGYTF.

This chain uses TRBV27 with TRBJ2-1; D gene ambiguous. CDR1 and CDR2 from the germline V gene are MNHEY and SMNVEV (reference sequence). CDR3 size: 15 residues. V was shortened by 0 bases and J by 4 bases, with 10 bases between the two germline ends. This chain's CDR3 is CASSLSKGRYNEQFF. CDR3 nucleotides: TGTGCCAGCAGTTTATCAAAAGGCCGGTACAATGAGCAGTTCTTC.

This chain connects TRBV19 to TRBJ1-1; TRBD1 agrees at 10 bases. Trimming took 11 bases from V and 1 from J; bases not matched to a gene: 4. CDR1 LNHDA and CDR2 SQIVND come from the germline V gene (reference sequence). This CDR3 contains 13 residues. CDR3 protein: CADRGRGNTEAFF. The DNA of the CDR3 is TGTGCCGACAGGGGGCGAGGGAACACTGAAGCTTTCTTT.

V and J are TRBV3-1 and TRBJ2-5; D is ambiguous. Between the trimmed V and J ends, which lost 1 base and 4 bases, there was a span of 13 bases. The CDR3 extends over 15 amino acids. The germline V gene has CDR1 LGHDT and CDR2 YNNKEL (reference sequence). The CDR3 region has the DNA TGTGCCAGCAGCCAAGGATCGGCTGTAGGAGAGACCCAGTACTTC. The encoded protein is CASSQGSAVGETQYF.

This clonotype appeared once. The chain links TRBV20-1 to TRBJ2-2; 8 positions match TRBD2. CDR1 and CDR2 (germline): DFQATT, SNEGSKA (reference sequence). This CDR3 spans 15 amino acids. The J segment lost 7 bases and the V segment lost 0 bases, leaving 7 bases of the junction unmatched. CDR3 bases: TGCAGTGCTAGAGATCCGGGGGGGCCCGGCGGGGAGCTGTTTTTT. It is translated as CSARDPGGPGGELFF.